The sequence of this TCR beta chain was determined in a study of chemoradiotherapy in HPV16-positive cancers. Study overall: Functional T-cell assays on two HPV16-positive patients' cells defined candidate HPV-specific clones and common TCR motifs. The study, taken as a whole, reports: Functional assays defining HPV-specific T cells used only a couple of HPV16-positive patients. Candidate HPV-specific clones and E7-related TCR motifs grew in tumor during treatment. Better recurrence-free survival went with HPV-responsive T-cell expansion in HPV16-positive patients.

This clone was seen a handful of times. Antigen specificity is unknown. The CDR3 runs 14 residues. V was trimmed by 0 bases and J by 4 bases, leaving 10 bases between them. Germline CDR1 is GTSNPN and CDR2 is SVGIG (reference sequence). Profiled with immunoSEQ multiplex PCR; TCRdb holds only in-frame clones, not every one. Among 17,000 or so clones listed, roughly two thirds were seen once. This clonotype was sampled from a human donor with HPV-associated anogenital cancer. V usage is TRBV30 and J usage is TRBJ1-5, with D perhaps matching TRBD1 (6 bases). The specimen was tumor tissue, collected from a patient who underwent chemoradiotherapy. As DNA, the CDR3 is TGTGCCTGGAGTGTCGGGACACCTAATCAGCCCCAGCATTTT. This codes for CAWSVGTPNQPQHF.